This T cell receptor beta chain was sequenced for a study of T cell responses to AZD1222 COVID-19 vaccine. Clones were read by immunoSEQ multiplex PCR, and TCRdb kept only the in-frame ones, dropping some. The sample carries approximately 150,000 clones, approximately 87% recorded once. Deletions cut 6 bases from V and 4 bases from J, with 7 bases between. Germline CDR1 MNHEY, CDR2 SVGAGI. CDR3 length: 12 residues. The J gene is TRBJ1-5, the V gene TRBV6-5; no clear D gene. This specimen consisted of peripheral blood, obtained 28 days after the second AZD1222 dose. This TCR derives from an adult who received the AZD1222 COVID-19 vaccine. CDR3 coding DNA: TGTGCCAGCAGCAACATGAATCAGCCCCAGCATTTT. Translating gives CASSNMNQPQHF.